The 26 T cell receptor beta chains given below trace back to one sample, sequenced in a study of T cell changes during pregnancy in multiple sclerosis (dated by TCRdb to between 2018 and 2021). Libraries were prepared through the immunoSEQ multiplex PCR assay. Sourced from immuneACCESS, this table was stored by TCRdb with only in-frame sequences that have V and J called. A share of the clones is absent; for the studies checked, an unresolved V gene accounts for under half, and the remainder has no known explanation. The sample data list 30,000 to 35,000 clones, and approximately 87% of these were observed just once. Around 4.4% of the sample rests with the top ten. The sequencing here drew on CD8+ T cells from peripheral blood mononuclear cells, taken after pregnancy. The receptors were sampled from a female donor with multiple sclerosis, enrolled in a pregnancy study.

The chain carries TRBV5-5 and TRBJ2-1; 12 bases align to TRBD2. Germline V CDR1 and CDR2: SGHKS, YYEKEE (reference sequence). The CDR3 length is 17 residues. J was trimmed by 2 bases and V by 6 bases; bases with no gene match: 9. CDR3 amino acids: CASTPTASGGAYNEQFF. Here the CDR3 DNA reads TGTGCCAGCACCCCGACTGCTAGCGGGGGGGCCTACAATGAGCAGTTCTTC.

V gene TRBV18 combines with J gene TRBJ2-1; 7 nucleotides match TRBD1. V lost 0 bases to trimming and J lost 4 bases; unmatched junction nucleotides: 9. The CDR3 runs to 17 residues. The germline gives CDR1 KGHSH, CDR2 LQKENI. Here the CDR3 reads CASSPPGTDQGYNEQFF. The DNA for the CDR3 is TGTGCCAGCTCACCACCAGGGACAGATCAGGGTTACAATGAGCAGTTCTTC.

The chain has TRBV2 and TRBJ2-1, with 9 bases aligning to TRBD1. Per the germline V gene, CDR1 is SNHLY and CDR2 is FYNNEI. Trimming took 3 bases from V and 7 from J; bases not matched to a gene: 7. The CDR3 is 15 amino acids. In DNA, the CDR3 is TGTGCCAGCAGTGATCGGGACAGGGTATGGAATGAGCAGTTCTTC. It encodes CASSDRDRVWNEQFF.

The CDR3 region is CASHRDRGNEQFF. The CDR3 bases are TGTGCCTCCCACCGGGACAGGGGTAATGAGCAGTTCTTC. The chain recombines TRBV30 with TRBJ2-1, with 10 bases aligning to TRBD1. Germline loops: CDR1 GTSNPN, CDR2 SVGIG (reference sequence). The CDR3 length is 13 residues. J lost 7 bases, V lost 7 bases, and 7 bases had no gene match. Complete variable domain (other parts from reference TRBV30 and TRBJ2-1): SQTIHQWPATLVQPVGSPLSLECTVEGTSNPNLYWYRQAAGRGLQLLFYSVGIGQISSEVPQNLSASRPQDRQFILSSKKLLLSDSGFYLCASHRDRGNEQFFGPGTRLTVL.

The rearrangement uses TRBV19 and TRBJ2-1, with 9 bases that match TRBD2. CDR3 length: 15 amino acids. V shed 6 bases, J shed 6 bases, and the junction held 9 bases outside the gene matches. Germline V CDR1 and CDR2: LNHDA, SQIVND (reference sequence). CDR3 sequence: CASSPSGVLGNEQFF. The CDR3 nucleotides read TGTGCCAGTAGCCCTAGCGGGGTTTTGGGCAATGAGCAGTTCTTC.

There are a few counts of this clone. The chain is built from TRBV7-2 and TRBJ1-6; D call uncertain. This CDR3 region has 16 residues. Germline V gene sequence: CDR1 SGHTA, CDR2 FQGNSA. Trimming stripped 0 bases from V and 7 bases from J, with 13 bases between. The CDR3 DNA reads TGTGCCAGCAGCTTAGCGCTTCGGGGTGGGAATTCACCCCTCCACTTT. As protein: CASSLALRGGNSPLHF.

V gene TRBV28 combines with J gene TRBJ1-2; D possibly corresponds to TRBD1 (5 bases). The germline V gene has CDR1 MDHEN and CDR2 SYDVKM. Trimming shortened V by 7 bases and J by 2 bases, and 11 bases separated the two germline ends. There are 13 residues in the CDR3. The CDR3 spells CASIRGENYGYTF. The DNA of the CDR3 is TGTGCCAGCATAAGGGGCGAAAACTATGGCTACACCTTC.

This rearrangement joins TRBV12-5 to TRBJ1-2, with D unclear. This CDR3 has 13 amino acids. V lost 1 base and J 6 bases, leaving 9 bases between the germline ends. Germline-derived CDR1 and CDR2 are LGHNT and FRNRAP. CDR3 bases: TGTGCTAGTGGTTTGGGACTCTGGGATGGCTACACCTTC. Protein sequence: CASGLGLWDGYTF.

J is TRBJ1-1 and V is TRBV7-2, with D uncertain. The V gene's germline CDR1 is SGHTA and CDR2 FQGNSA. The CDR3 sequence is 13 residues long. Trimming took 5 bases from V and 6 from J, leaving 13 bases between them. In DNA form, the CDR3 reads TGTGCCAGCAGCCCAGGCGGGTTGGCTGAAGCTTTCTTT. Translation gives CASSPGGLAEAFF. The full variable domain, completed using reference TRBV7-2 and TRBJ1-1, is GAGVSQSPSNKVTEKGKDVELRCDPISGHTALYWYRQSLGQGLEFLIYFQGNSAPDKSGLPSDRFSAERTGGSVSTLTIQRTQQEDSAVYLCASSPGGLAEAFFGQGTRLTVV.

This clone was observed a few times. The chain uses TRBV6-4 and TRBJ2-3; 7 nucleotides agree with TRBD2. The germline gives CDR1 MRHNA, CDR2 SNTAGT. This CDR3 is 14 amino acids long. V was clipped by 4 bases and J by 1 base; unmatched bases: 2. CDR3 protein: CASSGRGGTDTQYF. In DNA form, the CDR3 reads TGTGCCAGCAGTGGCCGGGGGGGCACAGATACGCAGTATTTT.

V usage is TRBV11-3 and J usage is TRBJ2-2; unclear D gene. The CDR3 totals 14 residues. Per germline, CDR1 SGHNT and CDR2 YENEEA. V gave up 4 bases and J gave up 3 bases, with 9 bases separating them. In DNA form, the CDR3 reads TGTGCCAGCAGCTCCCGAGGTTACACCGGGGAGCTGTTTTTT. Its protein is CASSSRGYTGELFF.

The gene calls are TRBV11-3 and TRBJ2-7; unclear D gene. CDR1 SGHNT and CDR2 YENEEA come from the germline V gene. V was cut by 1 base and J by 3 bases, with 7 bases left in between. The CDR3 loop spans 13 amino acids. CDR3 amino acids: CASSLGPIYEQYF. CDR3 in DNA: TGTGCCAGCAGCTTAGGGCCGATCTACGAGCAGTACTTC.

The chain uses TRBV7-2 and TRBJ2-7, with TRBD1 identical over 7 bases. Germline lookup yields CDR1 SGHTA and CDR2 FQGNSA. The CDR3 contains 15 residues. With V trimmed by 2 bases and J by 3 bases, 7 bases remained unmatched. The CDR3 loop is CASSLLGQALYEQYF. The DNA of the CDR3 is TGTGCCAGCAGCTTACTTGGACAGGCCCTCTACGAGCAGTACTTC.

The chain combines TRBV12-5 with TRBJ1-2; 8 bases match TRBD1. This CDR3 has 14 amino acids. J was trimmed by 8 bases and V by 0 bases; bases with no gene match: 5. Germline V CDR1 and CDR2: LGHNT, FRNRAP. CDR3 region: CASGLVPTGDGYTF. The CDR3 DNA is TGTGCTAGTGGTTTGGTCCCGACAGGGGACGGCTACACCTTC.

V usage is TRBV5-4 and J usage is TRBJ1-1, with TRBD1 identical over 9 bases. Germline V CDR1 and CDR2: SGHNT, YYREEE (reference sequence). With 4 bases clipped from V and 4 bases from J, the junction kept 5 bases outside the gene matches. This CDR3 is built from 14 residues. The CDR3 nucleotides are TGTGCCAGCAGCGCTGGGACAGGGCTCACTGAAGCTTTCTTT. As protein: CASSAGTGLTEAFF.

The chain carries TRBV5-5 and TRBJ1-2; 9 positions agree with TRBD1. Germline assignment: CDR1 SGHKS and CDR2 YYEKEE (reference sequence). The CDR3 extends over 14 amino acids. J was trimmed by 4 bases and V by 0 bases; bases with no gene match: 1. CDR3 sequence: CASSLGDRVYGYTF. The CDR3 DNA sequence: TGTGCCAGCAGCTTGGGGGACAGGGTCTATGGCTACACCTTC.

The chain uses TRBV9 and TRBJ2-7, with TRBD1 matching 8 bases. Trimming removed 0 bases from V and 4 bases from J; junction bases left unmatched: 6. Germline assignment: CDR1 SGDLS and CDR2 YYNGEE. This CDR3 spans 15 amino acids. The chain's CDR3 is CASSVGTGSGYEQYF. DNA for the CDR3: TGTGCCAGCAGCGTAGGGACAGGGTCGGGATACGAGCAGTACTTC.

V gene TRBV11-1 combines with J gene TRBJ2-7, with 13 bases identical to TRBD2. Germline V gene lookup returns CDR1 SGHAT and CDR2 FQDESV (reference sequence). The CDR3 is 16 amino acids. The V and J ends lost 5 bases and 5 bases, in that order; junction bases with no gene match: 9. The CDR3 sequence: CASSAKTSGGLNEQYF. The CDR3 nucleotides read TGTGCCAGCAGCGCAAAGACTAGCGGGGGGCTTAACGAGCAGTACTTC. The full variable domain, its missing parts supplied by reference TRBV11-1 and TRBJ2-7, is EAEVAQSPRYKITEKSQAVAFWCDPISGHATLYWYRQILGQGPELLVQFQDESVVDDSQLPKDRFSAERLKGVDSTLKIQPAELGDSAMYLCASSAKTSGGLNEQYFGPGTRLTVT.

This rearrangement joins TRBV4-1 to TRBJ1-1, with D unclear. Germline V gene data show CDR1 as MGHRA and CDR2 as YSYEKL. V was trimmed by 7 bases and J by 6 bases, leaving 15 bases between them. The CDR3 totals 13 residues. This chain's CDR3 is CASTSGGRAEAFF. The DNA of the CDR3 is TGCGCCAGCACCTCGGGAGGCCGGGCTGAAGCTTTCTTT.

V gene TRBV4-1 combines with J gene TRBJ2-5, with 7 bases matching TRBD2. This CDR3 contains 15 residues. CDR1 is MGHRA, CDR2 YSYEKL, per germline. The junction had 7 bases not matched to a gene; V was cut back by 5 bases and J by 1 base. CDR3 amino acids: CASSTSTSPQETQYF. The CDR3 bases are TGCGCCAGCAGCACCTCGACTAGCCCCCAAGAGACCCAGTACTTC.

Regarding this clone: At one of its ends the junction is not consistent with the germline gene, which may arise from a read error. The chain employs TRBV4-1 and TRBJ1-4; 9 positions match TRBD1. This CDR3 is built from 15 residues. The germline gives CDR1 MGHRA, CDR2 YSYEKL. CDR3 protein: CASSQRDRVLGKTVF. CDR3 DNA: TGCGCCAGCAGCCAACGGGACAGGGTTTTGGGAAAAACTGTTTTT.

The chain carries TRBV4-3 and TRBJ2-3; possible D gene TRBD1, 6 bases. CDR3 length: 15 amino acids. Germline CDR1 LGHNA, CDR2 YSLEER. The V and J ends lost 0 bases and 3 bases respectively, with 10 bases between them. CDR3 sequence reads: CASSQDGGRTDTQYF. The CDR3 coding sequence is TGCGCCAGCAGCCAAGATGGGGGCAGAACAGATACGCAGTATTTT.

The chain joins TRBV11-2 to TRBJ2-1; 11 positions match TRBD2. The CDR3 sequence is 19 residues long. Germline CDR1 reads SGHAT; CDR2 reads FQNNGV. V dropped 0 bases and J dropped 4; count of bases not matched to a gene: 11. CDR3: CASSLDTDRLAGRYNEQFF. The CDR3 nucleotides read TGTGCCAGCAGCTTAGATACCGATAGACTAGCGGGGAGGTACAATGAGCAGTTCTTC.

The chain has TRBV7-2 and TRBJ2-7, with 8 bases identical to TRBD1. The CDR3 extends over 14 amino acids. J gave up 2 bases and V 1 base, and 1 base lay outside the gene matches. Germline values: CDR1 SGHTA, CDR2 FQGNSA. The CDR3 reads CASSLVGQAYEQYF. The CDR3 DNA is TGTGCCAGCAGCTTAGTGGGACAGGCCTACGAGCAGTACTTC.

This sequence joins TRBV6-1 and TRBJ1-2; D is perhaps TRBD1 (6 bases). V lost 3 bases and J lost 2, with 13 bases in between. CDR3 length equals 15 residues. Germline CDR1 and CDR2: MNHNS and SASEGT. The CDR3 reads CASSDTAGANYGYTF. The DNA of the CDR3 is TGTGCCAGCAGTGACACGGCAGGGGCCAACTATGGCTACACCTTC.

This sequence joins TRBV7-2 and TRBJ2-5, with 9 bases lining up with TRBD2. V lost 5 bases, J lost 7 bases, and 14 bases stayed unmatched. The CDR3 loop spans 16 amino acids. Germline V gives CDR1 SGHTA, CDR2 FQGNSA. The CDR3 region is CASSRGGGGAWGTQYF. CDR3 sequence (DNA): TGTGCCAGCAGCCGTGGTGGCGGGGGGGCCTGGGGGACCCAGTACTTC.